Below, 19 T cell receptor beta chains from the same sample are listed, as sequenced in a study of blood T cell repertoires in COVID-19 (dated by TCRdb to 2020 to 2021). Library generation was performed with the immunoSEQ multiplex PCR assay. TCRdb mirrors the immuneACCESS table, restricted to in-frame sequences. Some clones are absent from its copies; in checked studies, under half trace to an unresolved V gene, and the reason for the others is unknown. This sample is represented by over 120,000 clones; about 87% of them were singletons. The ten largest clones capture 35% to 55% of the sample. Sequences were obtained from peripheral blood. Source of these receptors: a human donor in a cohort sampled during active COVID-19.

As regards this clone: Other DNA sequences from this sample encode an identical CDR3 as well. The V call is TRBV19, the J call TRBJ1-1; maybe TRBD1 (5 bases). This CDR3 spans 13 amino acids. Per germline, CDR1 LNHDA and CDR2 SQIVND (reference sequence). V lost 6 bases, J lost 0 bases, and 8 bases lay in between. The CDR3, as DNA: TGTGCCAGTAGGGACAAGATGAACACTGAAGCTTTCTTT. Amino acids: CASRDKMNTEAFF.

The chain recombines TRBV4-1 with TRBJ2-1; D gene unclear. V was cut by 5 bases and J by 10 bases, with 9 bases left in between. Looked up from germline, CDR1 is MGHRA and CDR2 is YSYEKL. This CDR3 is built from 11 residues. The CDR3 DNA is TGCGCCAGCAGCTCCCTATGGGAGCAGTTCTTC. Its protein is CASSSLWEQFF.

The chain joins TRBV3-1 (or the pseudogene TRBV3-2) to TRBJ2-3; 11 bases are shared with TRBD2. The trim removed 5 bases at V and 1 base at J, leaving 5 bases unmatched. CDR1 is LGHDT and CDR2 is YNNKEL in the germline V gene (reference sequence). The CDR3 sequence is 16 residues long. The CDR3 DNA is TGTGCCAGCAGCAAAACTAGCGGGGGCCGCACAGATACGCAGTATTTT. This codes for CASSKTSGGRTDTQYF.

The J gene is TRBJ1-2, the V gene TRBV6-2 or TRBV6-3; D is undetermined. The CDR3 loop spans 13 amino acids. V was clipped by 2 bases and J by 8 bases, with 12 bases between them. Germline V CDR1 and CDR2: MNHEY, SVGEGT. The CDR3 protein is CASSYGSGRGYTF. The CDR3 region has the DNA TGTGCCAGCAGTTACGGATCTGGCAGGGGCTACACCTTC.

This clone was observed once. The chain couples TRBV11-3 to TRBJ2-5; 7 bases match TRBD2. The CDR3 loop spans 14 amino acids. Per the germline V gene, CDR1 is SGHNT and CDR2 is YENEEA. J was trimmed by 4 bases and V by 3 bases; bases with no gene match: 5. The CDR3 protein is CASSFRSGGETQYF. CDR3 nucleotide sequence: TGTGCCAGCAGCTTCAGGTCGGGAGGAGAGACCCAGTACTTC. Variable domain in full (rest from reference TRBV11-3 and TRBJ2-5): EAGVVQSPRYKIIEKKQPVAFWCNPISGHNTLYWYLQNLGQGPELLIRYENEEAVDDSQLPKDRFSAERLKGVDSTLKIQPAELGDSAVYLCASSFRSGGETQYFGPGTRLLVL.

In DNA, the CDR3 is TGTGCCAGCAGTGAAGCAAGTTTACAGGGAAGCACTGAAGCTTTCTTT. Translated, it gives CASSEASLQGSTEAFF. The chain links TRBV6-1 to TRBJ1-1, with a possible D match to TRBD1 (6 bases). The germline V gene encodes CDR1 MNHNS and CDR2 SASEGT. This CDR3 has 16 residues. V was cut by 0 bases and J by 4 bases, with 15 bases left in between.

The chain links TRBV6-6 to TRBJ2-7; 8 positions match TRBD1. Germline CDR1 is MNHNY and CDR2 is SVGAGI (reference sequence). V trimming: 2 bases; J trimming: 2 bases; junction bases outside the gene matches: 2. The CDR3 has 14 residues. Here the CDR3 reads CASSYRTGTYEQYF. In DNA form, the CDR3 reads TGTGCCAGCAGTTACCGGACAGGGACCTACGAGCAGTACTTC.

The chain has TRBV5-1 and TRBJ1-1; D gene uncertain. Trimming left V 3 bases short and J 4 bases short, with 16 bases between. CDR1 is SGHRS and CDR2 is YFSETQ in the germline V gene. The CDR3 has 15 amino acids. In DNA form, the CDR3 reads TGCGCCAGCAGCTCAGGAGGCAGTCTGAGCACTGAAGCTTTCTTT. Amino acids: CASSSGGSLSTEAFF.

The V gene is TRBV5-1, the J gene TRBJ2-1, with D tentatively TRBD2 (5 bases). In germline, CDR1 is SGHRS, CDR2 YFSETQ. This CDR3 has 15 residues. The V gene lost 4 bases and the J gene lost 5 bases, with 16 bases spanning the gap. The DNA for the CDR3 is TGCGCCAGCAGCCCAGACCCCCTCGGGAACAATGAGCAGTTCTTC. Amino acid sequence: CASSPDPLGNNEQFF.

V usage is TRBV24-1 and J usage is TRBJ1-5; D gene uncertain. The CDR3 totals 14 residues. Trimming shortened V by 2 bases and J by 6 bases, and 10 bases separated the two germline ends. Germline V lookup: CDR1 KGHDR, CDR2 SFDVKD. CDR3 loop: CATSDSISGQPQHF. CDR3 DNA: TGTGCCACCAGTGATTCCATCTCGGGTCAGCCCCAGCATTTT.

Only one count was recorded for this clone. The CDR3 is CASSQERVSEKLFF. CDR3 sequence (DNA): TGCGCCAGCAGCCAAGAGAGGGTTTCTGAAAAACTGTTTTTT. This chain joins TRBV4-3 and TRBJ1-4; D call uncertain. CDR1 LGHNA and CDR2 YSLEER come from the germline V gene. V shed 0 bases and J shed 7 bases, with 9 bases lying between them. The CDR3 covers 14 residues.

This chain links TRBV19 with TRBJ2-2; a possible D gene is TRBD2 (5 bases). V was clipped by 5 bases and J by 2 bases, with 9 bases between them. There are 14 residues in the CDR3. From germline, CDR1 is LNHDA and CDR2 SQIVND (reference sequence). The CDR3 region has the DNA TGTGCCAGTAGTGTCCGGGAAAACACCGGGGAGCTGTTTTTT. Its protein is CASSVRENTGELFF.

This chain joins TRBV7-6 and TRBJ1-4; TRBD1 aligns across 7 bases. V shed 1 base and J 3 bases; nucleotides not matched to a gene: 5. This CDR3 is built from 16 residues. Per germline, CDR1 SGHVS and CDR2 FNYEAQ. The CDR3 here is CASSLEGGSANEKLFF. The CDR3 region has the DNA TGTGCCAGCAGCTTAGAAGGGGGCAGCGCTAATGAAAAACTGTTTTTT.

CDR3 protein: CASSYQAGSGRDGNTEAFF. The CDR3 nucleotides are TGTGCCAGCAGTTACCAAGCCGGGAGCGGAAGAGATGGGAACACTGAAGCTTTCTTT. The chain uses TRBV6-2 or TRBV6-3 and TRBJ1-1; D call uncertain. Germline lookup yields CDR1 MNHEY and CDR2 SVGEGT. This CDR3 spans 19 amino acids. Trimming cost V 2 bases and J 1 base, with 23 bases left between them.

The chain couples TRBV5-6 to TRBJ2-3; D is undetermined. Germline V gene lookup returns CDR1 SGHDT and CDR2 YYEEEE. The CDR3 is made up of 11 amino acids. V lost 2 bases and J lost 6, with 4 bases in between. The CDR3 protein is CASSFMDTQYF. CDR3 DNA: TGTGCCAGCAGCTTTATGGATACGCAGTATTTT.

A single count supports this clone. The chain joins TRBV29-1 to TRBJ1-1, with 7 bases that match TRBD1. Trimming removed 6 bases from V and 4 bases from J; junction bases left unmatched: 11. The length of the CDR3 is 14 residues. Germline V gene data show CDR1 as SQVTM and CDR2 as ANQGSEA. The CDR3 is CSVRPLQGGTEAFF. The CDR3 DNA is TGCAGCGTCCGACCCCTTCAGGGGGGCACTGAAGCTTTCTTT.

The rearrangement links TRBV5-1 to TRBJ2-1, with 7 bases lining up with TRBD2. Trimming at V came to 6 bases and at J to 5 bases, leaving 11 bases not matched to a gene. CDR3 length: 15 amino acids. The germline V gene encodes CDR1 SGHRS and CDR2 YFSETQ. The DNA for the CDR3 is TGCGCCAGCACCCTTGGTCTAGCGGTACACAATGAGCAGTTCTTC. Translation gives CASTLGLAVHNEQFF.

The J gene is TRBJ1-6, the V gene TRBV30, with 7 bases aligning to TRBD1. Germline CDR1 and CDR2: GTSNPN and SVGIG (reference sequence). This CDR3 comprises 13 residues. V was clipped by 4 bases and J by 7 bases; unmatched bases: 4. The CDR3 DNA reads as TGTGCCTGGAAGGCAGGGGGAAATTCACCCCTCCACTTT. This sequence encodes CAWKAGGNSPLHF.

The rearrangement joins TRBV6-5 to TRBJ1-3, with no clear D. The CDR3 consists of 14 residues. CDR1 MNHEY and CDR2 SVGAGI come from the germline V gene. The ends were cut back, 6 bases at V and 2 bases at J, with 11 bases in the middle. CDR3 sequence: CASRRDATGNTIYF. The CDR3 bases are TGTGCCAGCAGGCGGGATGCCACTGGAAACACCATATATTTT.